This record covers a single T cell receptor (beta chain). What it binds is unknown. This sample was included in a study of graft-versus-host responses after intestinal transplantation. The CDR3 spans 16 residues. The germline gives CDR1 SGHVS, CDR2 FQNEAQ. V dropped 0 bases and J dropped 3; count of bases not matched to a gene: 4. Here immunoSEQ multiplex PCR was the method, and the copy in TCRdb shows in-frame clones only, minus some. The sample has 80,000 to 95,000 clones, about 93% seen once; the top ten hold 2%. The origin of this receptor is a human donor who received an intestinal transplant. Sequenced here: unstimulated CD8+ T cells sorted from spleen or lymph node cells, sampled before intestinal transplant. The chain recombines TRBV7-8 with TRBJ1-3; 8 nucleotides agree with TRBD1. DNA for the CDR3: TGTGCCAGCAGCTTAGCGTTCACAGGGGGTGGAAACACCATATATTTT. The encoded protein is CASSLAFTGGGNTIYF. The whole variable domain, filled in from reference TRBV7-8 and TRBJ1-3, reads GAGVSQSPRYKVAKRGQDVALRCDPISGHVSLFWYQQALGQGPEFLTYFQNEAQLDKSGLPSDRFFAERPEGSVSTLKIQRTQQEDSAVYLCASSLAFTGGGNTIYFGEGSWLTVV.